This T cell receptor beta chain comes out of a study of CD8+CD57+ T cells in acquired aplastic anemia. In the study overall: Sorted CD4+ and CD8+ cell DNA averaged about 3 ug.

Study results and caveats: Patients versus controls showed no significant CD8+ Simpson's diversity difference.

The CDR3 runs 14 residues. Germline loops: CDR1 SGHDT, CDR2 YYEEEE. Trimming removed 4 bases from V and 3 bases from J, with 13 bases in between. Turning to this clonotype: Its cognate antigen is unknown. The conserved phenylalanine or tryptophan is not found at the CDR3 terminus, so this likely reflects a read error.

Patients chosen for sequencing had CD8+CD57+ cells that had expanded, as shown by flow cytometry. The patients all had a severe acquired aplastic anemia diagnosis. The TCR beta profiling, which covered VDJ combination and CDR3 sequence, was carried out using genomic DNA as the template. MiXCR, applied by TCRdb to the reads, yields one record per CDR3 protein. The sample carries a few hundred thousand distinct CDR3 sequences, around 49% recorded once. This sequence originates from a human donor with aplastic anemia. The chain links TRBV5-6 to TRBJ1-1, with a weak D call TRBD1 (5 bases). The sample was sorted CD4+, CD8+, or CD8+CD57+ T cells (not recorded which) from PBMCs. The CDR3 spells CASSQGSGYTEAFI. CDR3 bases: TGTGCCAGCAGCCAGGGATCGGGGTACACTGAAGCTTTCATT.